Below, 26 T cell receptor beta chains from the same sample are listed, as sequenced in a study of blood T cell repertoires in COVID-19. Measured with immunoSEQ multiplex PCR; TCRdb has only the in-frame clones, and not every one. Of 400,000 to 450,000 clones in the sample, about 87% were seen once. What was sequenced was peripheral blood. The receptors were gathered from a woman aged 45-65 years with COVID-19, enrolled during active disease.

This chain links TRBV5-6 with TRBJ2-7, with D possibly being TRBD1 (5 bases). Trimming stripped 0 bases from V and 2 bases from J, with 9 bases between. Looked up from germline, CDR1 is SGHDT and CDR2 is YYEEEE. The CDR3 runs 14 residues. CDR3 nucleotide sequence: TGTGCCAGCAGCTTGGCCCGACAGACCTACGAGCAGTACTTC. The encoded protein is CASSLARQTYEQYF. The variable domain in full, completed from reference TRBV5-6 and TRBJ2-7, reads DAGVTQSPTHLIKTRGQQVTLRCSPKSGHDTVSWYQQALGQGPQFIFQYYEEEERQRGNFPDRFSGHQFPNYSSELNVNALLLGDSALYLCASSLARQTYEQYFGPGTRLTVT.

This chain links TRBV12-3 or TRBV12-4 with TRBJ1-2; D is unclear. The CDR3 totals 13 residues. V lost 6 bases to trimming and J lost 4 bases, with 12 bases between them. CDR3 nucleotide sequence: TGTGCCAGCAGGTCCGACTGGTCCTATGGCTACACCTTC. Its translation: CASRSDWSYGYTF.

A few counts support this clone. The chain uses TRBV6-4 and TRBJ1-5; D call uncertain. Germline V gives CDR1 MRHNA, CDR2 SNTAGT. V lost 0 bases and J lost 2, with 5 bases in between. The CDR3 has 14 residues. The CDR3 DNA sequence: TGTGCCAGCAGTGACTCGGGCGGCAATCAGCCCCAGCATTTT. This codes for CASSDSGGNQPQHF.

The chain couples TRBV28 to TRBJ1-5; D remains unclear. The CDR3 has 16 amino acids. V lost 2 bases and J 2 bases, leaving 13 bases between the germline ends. The germline gives CDR1 MDHEN, CDR2 SYDVKM. CDR3 nucleotide sequence: TGTGCCAGCAGTTTACTGGGAGGGCCTGGCAATCAGCCCCAGCATTTT. Its protein is CASSLLGGPGNQPQHF.

The chain combines TRBV5-1 with TRBJ1-1; no clear D. The CDR3 runs 15 residues. Germline V gene lookup returns CDR1 SGHRS and CDR2 YFSETQ. The V and J ends lost 3 bases and 0 bases respectively, with 12 bases between them. CDR3 nucleotide sequence: TGCGCCAGCAGCTCAGGACTGACGATGAACACTGAAGCTTTCTTT. Translating gives CASSSGLTMNTEAFF. Drawing the rest from reference TRBV5-1 and TRBJ1-1, the complete variable domain is KAGVTQTPRYLIKTRGQQVTLSCSPISGHRSVSWYQQTPGQGLQFLFEYFSETQRNKGNFPGRFSGRQFSNSRSEMNVSTLELGDSALYLCASSSGLTMNTEAFFGQGTRLTVV.

V is TRBV2 and J is TRBJ1-1, with D perhaps TRBD1 (6 bases). This CDR3 has 15 residues. CDR1 SNHLY and CDR2 FYNNEI come from the germline V gene. The germline V and J ends were trimmed by 5 bases and 6 bases, with 19 bases remaining between them. The CDR3 reads CASSPFYRDSAEAFF. CDR3 in DNA: TGTGCCAGCAGTCCTTTTTACAGGGATTCGGCTGAAGCTTTCTTT. Supplemented by reference TRBV2 and TRBJ1-1, the full variable domain reads EPEVTQTPSHQVTQMGQEVILRCVPISNHLYFYWYRQILGQKVEFLVSFYNNEISEKSEIFDDQFSVERPDGSNFTLKIRSTKLEDSAMYFCASSPFYRDSAEAFFGQGTRLTVV.

There are a few counts of this clone. The V call is TRBV28, the J call TRBJ1-1; a possible D gene is TRBD1 (6 bases). The CDR3 runs 14 residues. The germline gives CDR1 MDHEN, CDR2 SYDVKM. V dropped 4 bases and J dropped 2 bases, with 11 bases sitting between them. The CDR3 region is CASSSPDRNTEAFF. The CDR3 nucleotides are TGTGCCAGCAGTTCCCCGGACAGAAACACTGAAGCTTTCTTT. The full variable domain, completed using reference TRBV28 and TRBJ1-1, is DVKVTQSSRYLVKRTGEKVFLECVQDMDHENMFWYRQDPGLGLRLIYFSYDVKMKEKGDIPEGYSVSREKKERFSLILESASTNQTSMYLCASSSPDRNTEAFFGQGTRLTVV.

The chain recombines TRBV7-2 with TRBJ1-3, with 10 bases lining up with TRBD1. CDR1 SGHTA and CDR2 FQGNSA come from the germline V gene. The junction had 8 bases not matched to a gene; V was cut back by 5 bases and J by 4 bases. CDR3 size: 16 residues. The CDR3 sequence: CASSRPGTGEGNTIYF. DNA for the CDR3: TGTGCCAGCAGCCGTCCCGGGACAGGGGAGGGAAACACCATATATTTT.

The rearrangement links TRBV10-2 to TRBJ2-7; 10 nucleotides agree with TRBD2. The CDR3 is made up of 14 amino acids. From germline, CDR1 is WSHSY and CDR2 SAAADI. J gave up 3 bases and V 6 bases, and 5 bases lay outside the gene matches. The CDR3 is CASRIAGGYYEQYF. DNA of the CDR3: TGCGCCAGCAGGATAGCGGGGGGATACTACGAGCAGTACTTC.

The rearrangement joins TRBV11-2 to TRBJ1-5; tentatively, D is TRBD1 (5 bases). The ends were cut back, 1 base at V and 9 bases at J, with 7 bases in the middle. The CDR3 consists of 12 residues. CDR1 and CDR2 (germline): SGHAT, FQNNGV. The CDR3 region has the DNA TGTGCCAGCAGCTTAGCCGGGGGGCCCCAGCATTTT. It is translated as CASSLAGGPQHF.

The CDR3 spells CASSLNTEAFF. The CDR3, as DNA: TGTGCCAGCAGCCTCAACACTGAAGCTTTCTTT. The chain combines TRBV11-1 with TRBJ1-1; D gene ambiguous. Germline V gene data show CDR1 as SGHAT and CDR2 as FQDESV (reference sequence). This CDR3 region has 11 residues. Trimming stripped 5 bases from V and 2 bases from J, with 3 bases between.

The genes are TRBV6-5 and TRBJ1-1; 10 nucleotides match TRBD1. The ends lost 9 bases at V and 6 bases at J; junction bases unmatched: 7. The CDR3 runs 13 residues. Germline V CDR1 and CDR2: MNHEY, SVGAGI. CDR3 nucleotides: TGTGCCAGTAATGGGGACAGGGGATCTGAAGCTTTCTTT. Translated, it gives CASNGDRGSEAFF.

V is TRBV5-1 and J is TRBJ2-2; 11 bases map to TRBD2. Germline V gives CDR1 SGHRS, CDR2 YFSETQ. The CDR3 loop spans 16 amino acids. V gave up 4 bases and J gave up 5 bases; unmatched junction bases: 7. DNA of the CDR3: TGCGCCAGCAGCCTAGCGGGGGGCCGTCAAACCGGGGAGCTGTTTTTT. It is translated as CASSLAGGRQTGELFF.

As regards this clone: Other nucleotide sequences from this sample produce the same CDR3. This rearrangement joins TRBV18 to TRBJ1-4; the match to TRBD1 covers 11 bases. The CDR3 contains 14 residues. CDR1 and CDR2 (germline): KGHSH, LQKENI. J gave up 6 bases and V 6 bases, and 3 bases lay outside the gene matches. In DNA, the CDR3 is TGTGCCAGCTCGCCGGGACAGGGGGATGAAAAACTGTTTTTT. It specifies CASSPGQGDEKLFF.

The chain couples TRBV30 to TRBJ2-1; TRBD1 matches 10 bases. V shed 1 base, J shed 7 bases, and the junction held 4 bases outside the gene matches. The V gene's germline CDR1 is GTSNPN and CDR2 SVGIG (reference sequence). This CDR3 has 14 amino acids. The CDR3 DNA is TGTGCCTGGAGTGGGGGGACAGGGGTGAATGAGCAGTTCTTC. This encodes CAWSGGTGVNEQFF.

This chain links TRBV5-4 with TRBJ2-4, with TRBD2 as a possible D gene (5 bases). Germline values: CDR1 SGHNT, CDR2 YYREEE (reference sequence). CDR3 length equals 16 residues. V was cut by 3 bases and J by 5 bases, with 18 bases left in between. DNA of the CDR3: TGTGCCAGCAGCTCGGAACGTACTAGTTCCCAAAACATTCAGTACTTC. This translates into CASSSERTSSQNIQYF.

This clone was seen only a few times. The gene calls are TRBV7-8 and TRBJ1-5; D is possibly TRBD1 (6 bases). Looked up from germline, CDR1 is SGHVS and CDR2 is FQNEAQ. The CDR3 is made up of 15 amino acids. Trimming took 5 bases from V and 5 from J, leaving 16 bases between them. The CDR3, as DNA: TGTGCCAGCAGCCCTCCAGGGGTGGGTGATCAGCCCCAGCATTTT. It yields the protein CASSPPGVGDQPQHF.

This chain joins TRBV11-2 and TRBJ1-2; TRBD1 aligns across 8 bases. The CDR3 runs 13 residues. Germline V lookup: CDR1 SGHAT, CDR2 FQNNGV. J gave up 8 bases and V 4 bases, and 6 bases lay outside the gene matches. This chain's CDR3 is CASSSYRGNGYTF. The CDR3 nucleotides are TGTGCCAGCAGCTCATACAGGGGGAACGGCTACACCTTC.

This chain joins TRBV7-3 and TRBJ2-1; 9 bases line up with TRBD2. This CDR3 comprises 16 residues. The germline V gene has CDR1 SGHTA and CDR2 FQGTGA. Unmatched junction bases numbered 5, after V lost 5 bases and J lost 0 bases. The CDR3 is CASSPGLAPSYNEQFF. The CDR3 region has the DNA TGTGCCAGCAGCCCTGGACTAGCGCCCTCCTACAATGAGCAGTTCTTC.

The chain has TRBV12-3 or TRBV12-4 and TRBJ1-2, with 11 positions matching TRBD1. With 7 bases clipped from V and 11 bases from J, the junction kept 9 bases outside the gene matches. The CDR3 consists of 13 residues. The CDR3 spells CASKSRDRGIYTF. CDR3 bases: TGTGCCAGCAAGAGCCGGGACAGGGGGATATACACCTTC.

The J gene is TRBJ2-7, the V gene TRBV28, with 8 bases aligning to TRBD1. Germline V gene lookup returns CDR1 MDHEN and CDR2 SYDVKM. Trimming at V came to 5 bases and at J to 5 bases, leaving 8 bases not matched to a gene. CDR3 length: 14 amino acids. The CDR3 here is CASSSGQGRDEQYF. The CDR3, as DNA: TGTGCCAGCAGTAGTGGACAGGGCCGCGACGAGCAGTACTTC. Combining the CDR3 with reference TRBV28 and TRBJ2-7 gives the whole variable domain DVKVTQSSRYLVKRTGEKVFLECVQDMDHENMFWYRQDPGLGLRLIYFSYDVKMKEKGDIPEGYSVSREKKERFSLILESASTNQTSMYLCASSSGQGRDEQYFGPGTRLTVT.

V usage is TRBV27 and J usage is TRBJ2-1; 8 bases line up with TRBD2. The J segment lost 2 bases and the V segment lost 2 bases, leaving 14 bases of the junction unmatched. From germline, CDR1 is MNHEY and CDR2 SMNVEV (reference sequence). CDR3 length: 19 residues. The CDR3 DNA is TGTGCCAGCAGTTTAGTTCAGGGGTTCGGTAGCGGGGCCTACAATGAGCAGTTCTTC. The encoded protein is CASSLVQGFGSGAYNEQFF.

Written as DNA, the CDR3 is TGTGCCAGCAACTCCTTAGCCAGGGGGCAAGGCAATCAGCCCCAGCATTTT. Translated, it gives CASNSLARGQGNQPQHF. The rearrangement joins TRBV28 to TRBJ1-5, with 8 bases that match TRBD1. Germline CDR1 is MDHEN and CDR2 is SYDVKM. The CDR3 consists of 17 residues. The trim removed 7 bases at V and 2 bases at J, leaving 13 bases unmatched.

The V call is TRBV3-1 (or the pseudogene TRBV3-2), the J call TRBJ1-1; D might be TRBD1 (5 bases). This CDR3 spans 14 amino acids. The germline gives CDR1 LGHDT, CDR2 YNNKEL (reference sequence). Between the trimmed V and J ends, which lost 8 bases and 3 bases, there was a span of 16 bases. The CDR3 bases are TGTGCCAGCCAGTATGGGGGGTATGACACTGAAGCTTTCTTT. This encodes CASQYGGYDTEAFF.

The CDR3 reads CASSLVADAPYEQYF. CDR3 nucleotide sequence: TGTGCCAGCAGCTTGGTAGCGGACGCCCCCTACGAGCAGTACTTC. The V gene is TRBV5-4, the J gene TRBJ2-7, with a possible D match to TRBD2 (6 bases). This CDR3 is 15 amino acids long. Trimming removed 0 bases at V and 2 bases at J, with 12 bases between. Germline values: CDR1 SGHNT, CDR2 YYREEE (reference sequence).

The chain recombines TRBV3-1 (or the pseudogene TRBV3-2) with TRBJ2-7, with D maybe TRBD1 (6 bases). Between the trimmed V and J ends, which lost 1 base and 0 bases, there was a span of 16 bases. The germline V gene has CDR1 LGHDT and CDR2 YNNKEL (reference sequence). The CDR3 consists of 17 residues. The CDR3 DNA sequence: TGTGCCAGCAGCCAAGCATGGCAGGGGACCGACTCCTACGAGCAGTACTTC. This gives the protein CASSQAWQGTDSYEQYF.